This T cell receptor (beta chain) is drawn from a study of long-term antiretroviral therapy in people with HIV. In the study overall: The earliest samples came from an era when ART typically awaited falling CD4 counts. Broader study findings: Regardless of time point, clones expanded before ART dominated the repertoire.

This CDR3 comprises 14 residues. Germline-derived CDR1 and CDR2 are SGDLS and YYNGEE. Between the trimmed V and J ends, which lost 4 bases and 3 bases, there was a span of 13 bases. In the case of this clone: Its antigen is currently unknown.

Each HIV-infected participant was given treatment in the United States. It was version v3.0 of the immunoSEQ assay that was run at survey level. Generated by immunoSEQ multiplex PCR, the TCRdb table keeps only in-frame clones and is missing some. The sample holds 9,500 to 12,000 clones; about four fifths are singletons and the top ten take about 18%. This sequence joins TRBV9 and TRBJ1-1, with a tentative D call TRBD1 (6 bases). Material: unsorted PBMCs, obtained 1.8 years after starting antiretroviral therapy. The TCR comes from a middle-aged man with HIV. CDR3 amino acids: CASSPRGGDTEAFF. Written as DNA, the CDR3 is TGTGCCAGCAGCCCCCGGGGGGGCGACACTGAAGCTTTCTTT. Together with reference TRBV9 and TRBJ1-1, the CDR3 gives the full variable domain: DSGVTQTPKHLITATGQRVTLRCSPRSGDLSVYWYQQSLDQGLQFLIQYYNGEERAKGNILERFSAQQFPDLHSELNLSSLELGDSALYFCASSPRGGDTEAFFGQGTRLTVV.